The source of this TCR beta chain is a study of T cells in Graves' hyperthyroidism and ophthalmopathy. Across the study: The blood sample was taken at first diagnosis, before treatment began.

This clonotype was found many times. Its antigen is unidentified. CDR1 and CDR2 from the germline V gene are SGDLS and YYNGEE. V was cut by 0 bases and J by 3 bases, with 7 bases left in between. This CDR3 contains 13 residues. Points from the study as a whole: Blood also contained most expanded thyroid clonotypes above 0.001.

TCR beta CDR3 regions were amplified from RNA. In the first-round RT-PCR of the TCR CDR3, the HTBI primer set was used. TCRdb independently ran MiXCR on the multiplex PCR reads; one entry per CDR3 protein. The sample yields 600,000 to 800,000 distinct CDR3 sequences, about a third seen once. The chain is built from TRBV9 and TRBJ2-7, with unresolved D. The source material was blood. This receptor was identified in a woman aged 40 to 50 with Graves' hyperthyroidism. Written as DNA, the CDR3 is TGTGCCAGCAGCGTAGTGCCCAACTACGAGCAGTACTTC. Translating gives CASSVVPNYEQYF. Full variable domain (outside the CDR3, taken from reference TRBV9 and TRBJ2-7): DSGVTQTPKHLITATGQRVTLRCSPRSGDLSVYWYQQSLDQGLQFLIQYYNGEERAKGNILERFSAQQFPDLHSELNLSSLELGDSALYFCASSVVPNYEQYFGPGTRLTVT.